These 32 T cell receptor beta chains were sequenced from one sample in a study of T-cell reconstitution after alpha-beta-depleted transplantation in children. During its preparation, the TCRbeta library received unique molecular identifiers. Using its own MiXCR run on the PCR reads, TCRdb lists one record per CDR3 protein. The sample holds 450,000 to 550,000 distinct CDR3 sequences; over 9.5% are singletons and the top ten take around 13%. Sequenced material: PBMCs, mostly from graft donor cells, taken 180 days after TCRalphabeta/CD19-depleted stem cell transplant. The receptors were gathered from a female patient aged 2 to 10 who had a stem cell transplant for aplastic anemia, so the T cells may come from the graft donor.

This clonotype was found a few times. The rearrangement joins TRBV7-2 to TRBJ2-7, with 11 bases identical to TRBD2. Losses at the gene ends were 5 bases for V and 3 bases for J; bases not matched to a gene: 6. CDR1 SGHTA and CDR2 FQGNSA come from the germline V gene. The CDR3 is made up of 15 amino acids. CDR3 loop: CASSLAGTSGYEQYF. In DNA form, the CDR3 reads TGTGCCAGCAGCCTCGCCGGGACTAGCGGCTACGAGCAGTACTTC. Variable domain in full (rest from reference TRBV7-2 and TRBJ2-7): GAGVSQSPSNKVTEKGKDVELRCDPISGHTALYWYRQSLGQGLEFLIYFQGNSAPDKSGLPSDRFSAERTGGSVSTLTIQRTQQEDSAVYLCASSLAGTSGYEQYFGPGTRLTVT.

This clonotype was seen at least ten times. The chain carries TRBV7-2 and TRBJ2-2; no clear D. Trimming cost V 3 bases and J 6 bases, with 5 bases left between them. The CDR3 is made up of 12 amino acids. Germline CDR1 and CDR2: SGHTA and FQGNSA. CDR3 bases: TGTGCCAGCAGCTTTCCCGCCGGGGAGCTGTTTTTT. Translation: CASSFPAGELFF. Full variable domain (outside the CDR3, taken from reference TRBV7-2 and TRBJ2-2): GAGVSQSPSNKVTEKGKDVELRCDPISGHTALYWYRQSLGQGLEFLIYFQGNSAPDKSGLPSDRFSAERTGGSVSTLTIQRTQQEDSAVYLCASSFPAGELFFGEGSRLTVL.

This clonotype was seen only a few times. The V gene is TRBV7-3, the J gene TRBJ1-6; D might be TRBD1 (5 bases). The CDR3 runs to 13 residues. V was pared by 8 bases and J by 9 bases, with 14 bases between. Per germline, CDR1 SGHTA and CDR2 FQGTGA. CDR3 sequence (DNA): TGTGCCAGCGCAGCCGCCGGGGGTTCACCCCTCCACTTT. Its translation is CASAAAGGSPLHF.

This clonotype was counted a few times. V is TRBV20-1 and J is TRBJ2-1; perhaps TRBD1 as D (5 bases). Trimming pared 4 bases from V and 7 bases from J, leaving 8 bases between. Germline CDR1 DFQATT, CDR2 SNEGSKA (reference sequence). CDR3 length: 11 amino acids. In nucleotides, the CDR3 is TGCAGTGCTAAAGGGGTTAATGAGCAGTTCTTC. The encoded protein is CSAKGVNEQFF.

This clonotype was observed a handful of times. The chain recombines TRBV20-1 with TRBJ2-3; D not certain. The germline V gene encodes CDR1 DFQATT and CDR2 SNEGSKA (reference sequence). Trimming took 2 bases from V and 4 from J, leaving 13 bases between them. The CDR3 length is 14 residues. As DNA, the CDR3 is TGCAGTGCTAGACCGCGCCGACTCCCAGATACGCAGTATTTT. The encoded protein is CSARPRRLPDTQYF.

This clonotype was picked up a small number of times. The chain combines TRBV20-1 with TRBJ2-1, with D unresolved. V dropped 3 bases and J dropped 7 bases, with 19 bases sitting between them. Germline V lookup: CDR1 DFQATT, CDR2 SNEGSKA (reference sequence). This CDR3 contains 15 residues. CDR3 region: CSARVIALKSNEQFF. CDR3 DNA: TGCAGTGCTAGGGTTATCGCCCTGAAGTCTAATGAGCAGTTCTTC.

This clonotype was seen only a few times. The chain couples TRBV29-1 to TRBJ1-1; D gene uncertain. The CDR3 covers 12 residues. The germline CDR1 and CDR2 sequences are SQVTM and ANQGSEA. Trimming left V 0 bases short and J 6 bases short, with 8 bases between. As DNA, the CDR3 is TGCAGCGTTGAAGATCTATCTTCTGAAGCTTTCTTT. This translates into CSVEDLSSEAFF.

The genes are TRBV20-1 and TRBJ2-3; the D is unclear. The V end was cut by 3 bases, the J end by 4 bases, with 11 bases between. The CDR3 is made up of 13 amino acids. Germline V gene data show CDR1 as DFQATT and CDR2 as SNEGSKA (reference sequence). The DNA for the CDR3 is TGCAGTGCTAGGAAAGCTGTTTCAGATACGCAGTATTTT. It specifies CSARKAVSDTQYF.

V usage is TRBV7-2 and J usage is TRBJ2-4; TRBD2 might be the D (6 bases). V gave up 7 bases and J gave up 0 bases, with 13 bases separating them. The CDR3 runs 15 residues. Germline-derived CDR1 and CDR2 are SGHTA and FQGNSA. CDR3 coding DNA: TGTGCCAGCAACGGGGCGGGACTAGCCAAAAACATTCAGTACTTC. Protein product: CASNGAGLAKNIQYF.

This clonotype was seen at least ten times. CDR3 protein: CASSPQRTTSYNEQFF. The CDR3 DNA sequence: TGTGCCAGCAGCCCCCAGAGGACAACATCCTACAATGAGCAGTTCTTC. The chain carries TRBV6-5 and TRBJ2-1; possibly TRBD1 for D (5 bases). V lost 6 bases and J lost 1, with 16 bases in between. The CDR3 covers 16 residues. CDR1 MNHEY and CDR2 SVGAGI come from the germline V gene.

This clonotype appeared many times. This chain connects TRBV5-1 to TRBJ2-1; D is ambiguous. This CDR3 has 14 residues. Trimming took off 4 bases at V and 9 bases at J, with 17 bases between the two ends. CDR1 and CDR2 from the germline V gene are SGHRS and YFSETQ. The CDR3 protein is CASSRLISVGEQFF. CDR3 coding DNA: TGCGCCAGCAGCCGCCTTATCTCGGTAGGTGAGCAGTTCTTC.

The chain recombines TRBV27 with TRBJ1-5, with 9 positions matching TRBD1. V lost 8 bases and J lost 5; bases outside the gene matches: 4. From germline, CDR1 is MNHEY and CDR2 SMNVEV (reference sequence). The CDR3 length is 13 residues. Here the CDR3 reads CASSGTGHQPQHF. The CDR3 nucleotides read TGTGCCAGCTCCGGGACAGGGCATCAGCCCCAGCATTTT.

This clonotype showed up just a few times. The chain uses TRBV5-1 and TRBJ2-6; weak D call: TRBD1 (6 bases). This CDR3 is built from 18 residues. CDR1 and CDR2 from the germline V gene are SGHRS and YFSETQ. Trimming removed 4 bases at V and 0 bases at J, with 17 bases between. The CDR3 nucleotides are TGCGCCAGCAGCCCCGCCCAGGGGAAATTCTCTGGGGCCAACGTCCTGACTTTC. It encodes CASSPAQGKFSGANVLTF.

CDR3 sequence (DNA): TGTGCCAGCAGTTCCCTCAGAGTTGAAGCTTTCTTT. Translating gives CASSSLRVEAFF. The V call is TRBV12-3 or TRBV12-4, the J call TRBJ1-1; no reliable D call. V was cut by 4 bases and J by 7 bases, with 10 bases left in between. CDR3 length: 12 residues.

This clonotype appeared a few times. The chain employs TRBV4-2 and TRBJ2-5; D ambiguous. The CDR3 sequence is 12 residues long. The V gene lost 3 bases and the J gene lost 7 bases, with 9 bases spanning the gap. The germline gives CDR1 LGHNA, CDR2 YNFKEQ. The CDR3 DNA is TGTGCCAGCAGCCATCCGGAAGGGACCCAGTACTTC. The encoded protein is CASSHPEGTQYF.

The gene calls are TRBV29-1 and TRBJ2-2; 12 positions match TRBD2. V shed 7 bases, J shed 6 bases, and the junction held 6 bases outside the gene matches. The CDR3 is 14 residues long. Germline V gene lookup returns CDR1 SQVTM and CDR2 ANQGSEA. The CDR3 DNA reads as TGCAGCGGCCAGACTAGCGGGAGTGCCGGGGAGCTGTTTTTT. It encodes CSGQTSGSAGELFF.

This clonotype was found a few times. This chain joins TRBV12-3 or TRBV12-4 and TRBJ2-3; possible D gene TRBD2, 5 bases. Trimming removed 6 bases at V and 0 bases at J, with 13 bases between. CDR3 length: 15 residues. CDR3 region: CASSQLGQSTDTQYF. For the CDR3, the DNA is TGTGCCAGCAGCCAACTAGGGCAAAGCACAGATACGCAGTATTTT.

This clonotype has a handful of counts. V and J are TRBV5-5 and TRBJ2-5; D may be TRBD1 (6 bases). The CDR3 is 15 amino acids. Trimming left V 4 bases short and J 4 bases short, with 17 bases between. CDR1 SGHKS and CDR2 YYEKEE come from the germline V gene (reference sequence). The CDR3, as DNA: TGTGCCAGCAGCCTCTACGGGACATCAGTAGAGACCCAGTACTTC. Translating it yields CASSLYGTSVETQYF.

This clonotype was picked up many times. The CDR3 loop is CSARIRAHEQFF. CDR3 nucleotides: TGCAGTGCTAGAATCCGCGCCCATGAGCAGTTCTTC. The chain joins TRBV20-1 to TRBJ2-1; D not resolved. The CDR3 extends over 12 amino acids. Germline V lookup: CDR1 DFQATT, CDR2 SNEGSKA (reference sequence). V lost 2 bases to trimming and J lost 8 bases, with 10 bases between them.

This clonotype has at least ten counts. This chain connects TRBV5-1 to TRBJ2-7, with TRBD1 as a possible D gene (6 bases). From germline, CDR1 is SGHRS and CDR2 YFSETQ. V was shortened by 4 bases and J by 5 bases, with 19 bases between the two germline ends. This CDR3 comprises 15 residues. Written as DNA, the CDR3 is TGCGCCAGCAGCCCCGGGACACAGCGTAGCGACGAGCAGTACTTC. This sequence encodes CASSPGTQRSDEQYF.

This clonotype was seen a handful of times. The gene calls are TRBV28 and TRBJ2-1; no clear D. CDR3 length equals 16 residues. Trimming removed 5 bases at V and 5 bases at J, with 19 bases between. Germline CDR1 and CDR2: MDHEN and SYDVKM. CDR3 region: CASSPHWSAANNEQFF. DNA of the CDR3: TGTGCCAGCAGTCCCCACTGGTCGGCAGCCAACAATGAGCAGTTCTTC.

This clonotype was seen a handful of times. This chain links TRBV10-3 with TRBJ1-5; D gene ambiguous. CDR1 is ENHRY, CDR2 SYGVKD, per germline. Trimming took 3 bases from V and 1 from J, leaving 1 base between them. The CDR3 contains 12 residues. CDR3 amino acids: CAISESNQPQHF. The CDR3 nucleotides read TGTGCCATCAGTGAAAGCAATCAGCCCCAGCATTTT.

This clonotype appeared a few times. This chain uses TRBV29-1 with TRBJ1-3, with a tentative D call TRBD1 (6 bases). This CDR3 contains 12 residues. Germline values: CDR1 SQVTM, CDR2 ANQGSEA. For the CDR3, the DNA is TGCGGCACCAGGGGTACTGGAAACACCATATATTTT. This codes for CGTRGTGNTIYF. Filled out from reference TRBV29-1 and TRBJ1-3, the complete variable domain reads SAVISQKPSRDICQRGTSLTIQCQVDSQVTMMFWYRQQPGQSLTLIATANQGSEATYESGFVIDKFPISRPNLTFSTLTVSNMSPEDSSIYLCGTRGTGNTIYFGEGSWLTVV.

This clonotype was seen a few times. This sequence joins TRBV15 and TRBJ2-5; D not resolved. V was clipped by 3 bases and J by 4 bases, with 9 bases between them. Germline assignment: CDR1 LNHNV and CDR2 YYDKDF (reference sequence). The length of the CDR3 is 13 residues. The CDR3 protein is CATSSSAVETQYF. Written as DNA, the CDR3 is TGTGCCACCAGCAGCTCCGCAGTAGAGACCCAGTACTTC.

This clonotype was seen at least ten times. In DNA form, the CDR3 reads TGCAGTGCTAGAGATACAGGCGGGTCCTACAATGAGCAGTTCTTC. Protein sequence: CSARDTGGSYNEQFF. V usage is TRBV20-1 and J usage is TRBJ2-1, with D perhaps matching TRBD1 or TRBD2 (5 bases each). Germline CDR1 and CDR2: DFQATT and SNEGSKA (reference sequence). With 0 bases removed from V and 1 base from J, the gap between germline ends came to 10 bases. This CDR3 has 15 amino acids.

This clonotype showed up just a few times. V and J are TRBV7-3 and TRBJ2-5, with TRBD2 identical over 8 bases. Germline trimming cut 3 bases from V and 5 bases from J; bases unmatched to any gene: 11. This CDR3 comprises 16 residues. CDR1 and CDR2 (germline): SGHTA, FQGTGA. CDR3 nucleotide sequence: TGTGCCAGCAGCTTCTCCTTCCGGGAGGGCGGGGAGACCCAGTACTTC. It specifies CASSFSFREGGETQYF.

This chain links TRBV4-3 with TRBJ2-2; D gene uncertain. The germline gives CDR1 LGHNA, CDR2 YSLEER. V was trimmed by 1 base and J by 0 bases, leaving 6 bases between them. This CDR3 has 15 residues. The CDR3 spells CASSQGIANTGELFF. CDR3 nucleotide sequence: TGCGCCAGCAGCCAAGGGATCGCGAACACCGGGGAGCTGTTTTTT.

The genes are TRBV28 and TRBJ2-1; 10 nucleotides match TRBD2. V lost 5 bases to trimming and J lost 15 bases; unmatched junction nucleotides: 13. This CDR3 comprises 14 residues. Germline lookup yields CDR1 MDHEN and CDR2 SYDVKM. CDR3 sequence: CASSEGASGSSWFF. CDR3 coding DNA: TGTGCCAGCAGTGAGGGAGCTAGCGGGAGTTCCTGGTTCTTC.

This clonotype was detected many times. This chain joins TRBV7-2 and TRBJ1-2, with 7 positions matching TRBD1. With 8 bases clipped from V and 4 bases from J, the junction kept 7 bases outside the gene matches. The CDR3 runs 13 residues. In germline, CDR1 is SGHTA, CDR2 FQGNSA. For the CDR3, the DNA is TGTGCCAGCTCCCGGGACAGACTCTATGGCTACACCTTC. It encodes CASSRDRLYGYTF.

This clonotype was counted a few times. CDR3 region: CASSQATDTQYF. The CDR3 DNA follows: TGTGCCAGCAGCCAAGCCACAGATACGCAGTATTTT. The chain employs TRBV3-1 and TRBJ2-3; D is uncertain. Trimming took 1 base from V and 2 from J, leaving 1 base between them. Per germline, CDR1 LGHDT and CDR2 YNNKEL (reference sequence). The CDR3 is made up of 12 amino acids.

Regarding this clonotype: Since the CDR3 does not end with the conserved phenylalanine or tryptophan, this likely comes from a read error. The CDR3 sequence is CASSLAWSTDTQYL. Written as DNA, the CDR3 is TGTGCCAGCAGCTTAGCGTGGAGCACAGATACGCAGTATTTG. This chain uses TRBV7-2 with TRBJ2-3; D gene uncertain. Germline V gene data show CDR1 as SGHTA and CDR2 as FQGNSA. The CDR3 sequence is 14 residues long. The ends were cut back, 0 bases at V and 0 bases at J, with 4 bases in the middle.

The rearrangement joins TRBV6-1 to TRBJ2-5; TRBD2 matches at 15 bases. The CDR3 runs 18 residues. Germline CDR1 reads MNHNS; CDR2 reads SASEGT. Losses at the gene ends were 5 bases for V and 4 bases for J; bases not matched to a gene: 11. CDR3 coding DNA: TGTGCCAGCAGTCGATTTGCTCCGGGACTAGCGGGAGGAGAGACCCAGTACTTC. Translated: CASSRFAPGLAGGETQYF.